The subject of this entry is one T cell receptor beta chain. Its target is unknown. Vbeta (60) and Jbeta (13) primers were used in the PCR. Original analysis: In a later analysis, 79 million or so unique TCR beta chains included roughly 11 million shared by two or more donors. Clones were sequenced by immunoSEQ multiplex PCR, and TCRdb holds only the in-frame ones, with some missing. The DNA was the basis for D and trimming; V, J and clone size are from that table. The sample has 85,000 to 100,000 clones, around 60% seen once. V shed 6 bases and J shed 0 bases, with 6 bases lying between them. Germline assignment: CDR1 SNHLY and CDR2 FYNNEI. There are 12 residues in the CDR3. This entry is derived from a study of cytomegalovirus exposure and HLA in healthy donors. Study-wide results and limits: As a later analysis showed, a missense DCLRE1C variant was linked to trimming of TCR beta V- and J-genes. Reportedly, diagnosis of cytomegalovirus status by the classifier showed high specificity and sensitivity.

The chain carries TRBV2 and TRBJ2-7; no clear D gene. The sample consisted of PBMCs. This receptor was obtained from a human donor in good health. The CDR3: CASSEISYEQYF. The CDR3 DNA follows: TGTGCCAGCAGCGAGATCTCCTACGAGCAGTACTTC.